This T cell receptor beta chain came from a study of shared clonotypes between healthy human individuals. Germline lookup yields CDR1 DFQATT and CDR2 SNEGSKA (reference sequence). V dropped 7 bases and J dropped 2 bases, with 6 bases sitting between them. This CDR3 comprises 11 residues. Note on this clone: As yet, its antigen is unknown.

Whole-study findings and limits: Some naive CD4 clonotypes, 5% to 5.5%, turned up in common across several donors. Tissues were not sampled, only blood, and their repertoires likely differ.

Several immunoSEQ 96-well plates shared each subset's DNA, each plate a replicate. TCRdb's table, derived via immunoSEQ multiplex PCR, lists solely in-frame clones and lacks some. The sample yields 2,500,000 or so clones, about 90% seen once. The sequenced sample consisted of naive CD4+ T cells from PBMCs. Described subset: CD45RA+ positively selected. This receptor was taken from a young man in good health. Some clones in this sample may be carry-over from other donors' samples. V gene TRBV20-1 combines with J gene TRBJ2-1, with D unresolved. This CDR3 reads CSVVPYNEQFF. CDR3 DNA sequence: TGCAGTGTCGTGCCCTACAATGAGCAGTTCTTC.